This entry lists 27 T cell receptor beta chains sequenced from one sample in a study of monozygotic twins with inflammatory bowel disease. TCRdb reanalyzed the 5' RACE reads, giving one entry per CDR3 protein sequence and no DNA. The sample yields approximately 400,000 distinct CDR3 sequences, of which the top ten take up approximately 2.3%. The material sequenced was blood. The receptors derive from a human donor with ulcerative colitis or Crohn's disease, or a healthy co-twin of an affected twin (not recorded which).

V usage is TRBV6-2 or TRBV6-3 and J usage is TRBJ1-1. The CDR3 covers 13 residues. The germline V gene encodes CDR1 MNHEY and CDR2 SVGEGT. CDR3 protein: CASSYSQVTLAFF.

This rearrangement joins TRBV7-2 to TRBJ2-2; TCRdb returns TRBD1, unconfirmable since there is no DNA. Germline CDR1 reads SGHTA; CDR2 reads FQGNSA. The CDR3 consists of 13 residues. The CDR3 spells CASSWGLTGELFF.

The V and J genes are TRBV20-1 and TRBJ1-2; TCRdb's D call of TRBD1 is untestable without DNA. The CDR3 is 15 amino acids. Germline lookup yields CDR1 DFQATT and CDR2 SNEGSKA (reference sequence). CDR3: CSARDQNRGNYGYTF.

V and J are TRBV5-1 and TRBJ2-5. This CDR3 is built from 13 residues. Germline V gives CDR1 SGHRS, CDR2 YFSETQ. The CDR3 loop reads CASSGRAGETQYF.

V and J are TRBV20-1 and TRBJ2-7; TCRdb indicates TRBD2, and absent DNA this call remains unverified. There are 14 residues in the CDR3. Germline V gives CDR1 DFQATT, CDR2 SNEGSKA (reference sequence). Here the CDR3 reads CSASPSGGAYEQYF.

V usage is TRBV21-1 and J usage is TRBJ2-7; TCRdb reports TRBD1, a call that lacks DNA to check it against. TRBV21-1 represents a pseudogene. The length of the CDR3 is 14 residues. The CDR3 reads CASSKGGQGYEQYF.

The rearrangement joins TRBV25-1 to TRBJ2-1; TCRdb's D gene call, TRBD1, goes unchecked for lack of DNA. The V gene's germline CDR1 is MGHDK and CDR2 SYGVNS. There are 16 residues in the CDR3. This CDR3 reads CASSDLAGGAYNEQFF.

CDR3: CASSQDLRPGLAVYNEQFF. The chain has TRBV4-3 and TRBJ2-1; without DNA, the TCRdb call of TRBD2 cannot be checked. The V gene's germline CDR1 is LGHNA and CDR2 YSLEER. The CDR3 length is 19 residues.

The chain combines TRBV7-8 with TRBJ1-2. The germline V gene encodes CDR1 SGHVS and CDR2 FQNEAQ. This CDR3 is 17 amino acids long. CDR3 residues: CASSLASVPGANYGYTF.

V and J are TRBV6-1 and TRBJ2-6; the TCRdb call, TRBD1, lacks DNA for checking. CDR3 length: 15 amino acids. CDR1 is MNHNS, CDR2 SASEGT, per germline. This CDR3 reads CARLSTGSGANVLTF.

The chain recombines TRBV2 with TRBJ2-2; TCRdb picks TRBD1, but there is no DNA to check that call. In germline, CDR1 is SNHLY, CDR2 FYNNEI. The CDR3 runs to 15 residues. The chain's CDR3 is CASSRDRTNTGELFF.

The V call is TRBV11-2, the J call TRBJ2-1. The V gene's germline CDR1 is SGHAT and CDR2 FQNNGV. CDR3 length: 15 residues. The CDR3 sequence is CASSLDPSAFSEQFF.

V is TRBV19 and J is TRBJ2-3; without DNA, the TCRdb call of TRBD1 cannot be checked. The CDR3 consists of 15 residues. Per germline, CDR1 LNHDA and CDR2 SQIVND (reference sequence). The CDR3 here is CASSIFQGDGDTQYF.

This sequence joins TRBV20-1 and TRBJ2-1; TCRdb lists TRBD2, though no DNA is available to test this call. The germline V gene encodes CDR1 DFQATT and CDR2 SNEGSKA (reference sequence). The CDR3 is made up of 15 amino acids. The CDR3: CSARNSGTGQEEQFF.

The CDR3 sequence: CSAIDRGGTGELFF. The chain employs TRBV20-1 and TRBJ2-2; the TCRdb call, TRBD1, lacks DNA for checking. The CDR3 has 14 residues. CDR1 is DFQATT and CDR2 is SNEGSKA in the germline V gene (reference sequence).

The chain has TRBV4-3 and TRBJ1-1; TCRdb's D call, TRBD1, is unchecked because there is no DNA. In germline, CDR1 is LGHNA, CDR2 YSLEER. The CDR3 consists of 15 residues. This CDR3 reads CASSAITGDYTEAFF.

The V gene is TRBV19, the J gene TRBJ1-5; TCRdb indicates TRBD1, and absent DNA this call remains unverified. Germline V gives CDR1 LNHDA, CDR2 SQIVND (reference sequence). The CDR3 has 18 residues. The chain's CDR3 is CASSIDQLTGHSNQPQHF.

This sequence joins TRBV30 and TRBJ2-3; the TRBD1 assignment by TCRdb is unverifiable without DNA. Germline CDR1 reads GTSNPN; CDR2 reads SVGIG (reference sequence). The CDR3 is made up of 16 amino acids. The CDR3 protein is CAWSVRRGLETDTQYF.

This rearrangement joins TRBV7-2 to TRBJ1-4; the D gene TCRdb calls, TRBD1, cannot be checked with no DNA. The CDR3 consists of 16 residues. Germline assignment: CDR1 SGHTA and CDR2 FQGNSA. The CDR3 reads CASSLTDRVVNEKLFF.

The CDR3 spells CSVEGAGGLQVEQYF. The V gene is TRBV29-1, the J gene TRBJ2-7; TCRdb's assignment of TRBD2 cannot be checked, as there is no DNA. Looked up from germline, CDR1 is SQVTM and CDR2 is ANQGSEA. The CDR3 runs to 15 residues.

The chain employs TRBV7-2 and TRBJ2-1. The CDR3 length is 11 residues. From germline, CDR1 is SGHTA and CDR2 FQGNSA. The CDR3 reads CASSFGDEQFF.

This sequence joins TRBV6-5 and TRBJ2-7; the TCRdb call, TRBD1, lacks DNA for checking. Germline V CDR1 and CDR2: MNHEY, SVGAGI. The CDR3 totals 16 residues. The CDR3 loop is CASSYSRTGTTYEQYF.

The chain employs TRBV5-1 and TRBJ2-2; TCRdb calls TRBD1, which cannot be checked without DNA. Looked up from germline, CDR1 is SGHRS and CDR2 is YFSETQ. The CDR3 has 13 residues. CDR3 sequence reads: CASIQELTGELFF.

J is TRBJ1-1 and V is TRBV7-3; as DNA is missing, the TRBD1 call by TCRdb cannot be tested. CDR1 is SGHTA and CDR2 is FQGTGA in the germline V gene. The CDR3 runs 22 residues. CDR3 sequence reads: CASSLILTGAGASISPNTEAFF. Combining the CDR3 with reference TRBV7-3 and TRBJ1-1 gives the whole variable domain GAGVSQTPSNKVTEKGKYVELRCDPISGHTALYWYRQSLGQGPEFLIYFQGTGAADDSGLPNDRFFAVRPEGSVSTLKIQRTERGDSAVYLCASSLILTGAGASISPNTEAFFGQGTRLTVV.

The V and J genes are TRBV30 and TRBJ1-2; TCRdb returns TRBD1, unconfirmable since there is no DNA. This CDR3 contains 13 residues. Germline V gene sequence: CDR1 GTSNPN, CDR2 SVGIG (reference sequence). The CDR3 reads CAWRRTGGHGYTF.

V gene TRBV6-2 or TRBV6-3 combines with J gene TRBJ2-6; TCRdb indicates TRBD2, and absent DNA this call remains unverified. Germline CDR1 MNHEY, CDR2 SVGEGT. This CDR3 region has 17 residues. The CDR3 loop reads CASSRLAGGSGANVLTF.

The rearrangement joins TRBV19 to TRBJ2-6; TCRdb's assignment of TRBD1 cannot be checked, as there is no DNA. The CDR3 is 17 amino acids. The germline CDR1 and CDR2 sequences are LNHDA and SQIVND (reference sequence). This CDR3 is CASSTRGGAKGANVLTF.